This T cell receptor beta chain came from a study of CD4 T cells in relation to SARS-CoV-2 and coronaviruses. On the study more broadly: Controls used an HIV-1 Nef peptide pool or no peptide.

The CDR3 length is 18 residues. The germline gives CDR1 MNHNS, CDR2 SASEGT. The junction had 8 bases not matched to a gene; V was cut back by 1 base and J by 0 bases. CD4+ T cells from unexposed donors were obtained before the COVID-19 pandemic (2011-2018). After about 10 days of culture, CD4+ T cells were isolated. TCRdb's copy holds only in-frame clones and misses some; the assay was immunoSEQ multiplex PCR. The sample has some 20,000 clones, 70% to 85% seen once. Comments on this clone: Antigen specificity is unknown.

J is TRBJ1-5 and V is TRBV6-1, with 8 bases lining up with TRBD1. This TCR was recovered from a human donor in good health. Source material: CD4+ T cells from PBMCs, cultured in vitro. Here the CDR3 reads CASSEVAGGVTSNQPQHF. The CDR3 DNA is TGTGCCAGCAGTGAAGTGGCAGGGGGCGTTACTAGCAATCAGCCCCAGCATTTT.